The 5 T cell receptor beta chains in this list originate from one sample, sequenced in a study of blood T cell repertoires in COVID-19. The data were produced by immunoSEQ multiplex PCR, yet TCRdb's version contains in-frame clones alone and is incomplete. The data hold approximately 490,000 clones, with roughly 87% observed a single time. The sequenced sample was PBMCs or T cells enriched from blood (not recorded which). The source is a woman under 30 who had recovered from COVID-19.

J is TRBJ2-5 and V is TRBV15; TRBD1 matches 11 bases. The CDR3 contains 16 residues. The germline gives CDR1 LNHNV, CDR2 YYDKDF (reference sequence). With 3 bases clipped from V and 8 bases from J, the junction kept 11 bases outside the gene matches. CDR3 region: CATSRRGQGEKRTQYF. CDR3 DNA sequence: TGTGCCACCAGCAGGAGGGGACAGGGGGAAAAACGAACCCAGTACTTC.

This clone was seen just once. J is TRBJ1-1 and V is TRBV28; D gene unclear. CDR3 size: 14 residues. Trimming took 6 bases from V and 0 from J, leaving 11 bases between them. CDR1 is MDHEN, CDR2 SYDVKM, per germline. The CDR3 DNA sequence: TGTGCCAGCAGGAAACAGTCCATGAACACTGAAGCTTTCTTT. Its protein product is CASRKQSMNTEAFF.

The chain recombines TRBV3-1 (or the pseudogene TRBV3-2) with TRBJ1-6; D unclear. The V end was cut by 0 bases, the J end by 7 bases, with 7 bases between. Germline CDR1 LGHDT, CDR2 YNNKEL (reference sequence). The CDR3 runs to 14 residues. The CDR3 coding sequence is TGTGCCAGCAGCCAAGATCCACGGAATTCACCCCTCCACTTT. This codes for CASSQDPRNSPLHF.

Here the CDR3 reads CASSQVAETGGRGYTF. The CDR3 DNA reads TGTGCCAGCAGCCAAGTGGCCGAGACAGGGGGGAGAGGCTACACCTTC. The chain employs TRBV3-1 (or the pseudogene TRBV3-2) and TRBJ1-2, with 9 bases that match TRBD1. The CDR3 spans 16 residues. With V trimmed by 1 base and J by 8 bases, 11 bases remained unmatched. The germline V gene has CDR1 LGHDT and CDR2 YNNKEL (reference sequence).

The gene calls are TRBV12-5 and TRBJ1-3, with TRBD1 matching over 7 bases. Germline CDR1 and CDR2: LGHNT and FRNRAP. The CDR3 runs to 17 residues. Losses at the gene ends were 6 bases for V and 0 bases for J; bases not matched to a gene: 11. The CDR3 loop reads CASGSPPGQSSGNTIYF. The DNA for the CDR3 is TGTGCTAGTGGATCCCCCCCGGGACAGAGCTCTGGAAACACCATATATTTT.